These T cell receptor beta chains were read from a single sample in a study of blood T cells in healthy people across ages. Each CDR3 protein is one row after TCRdb ran MiXCR on the 5' RACE reads. Among roughly 1.7 million distinct CDR3 sequences listed, 30% to 40% were seen once. What was sequenced was blood. These receptors were collected from a woman younger than 45 in good health. Both conserved end residues are part of each CDR3. The order of the fields is clone size, D gene, J gene, V gene, CDR3 DNA, CDR3 protein. A D gene is named only where the DNA matches it firmly. The size of a clone is reported for some rows only, either as once, few or many, or as a class for expanded clones.

NA | NA | TRBJ2-7 | TRBV4-1 | TGCGCCAGCAGCCAAGGACTCTACTCCTACGAGCAGTACTTC | CASSQGLYSYEQYF
few | TRBD1 | TRBJ1-5 | TRBV6-1 | TGTGCCAGCAGACCAGACAGGGTGGGACAGCCCCAGCATTTT | CASRPDRVGQPQHF
few | NA | TRBJ2-7 | TRBV5-1 | TGCGCCAGCAGCTTGTTTGAGGGCTCGACGGGCTCCTACGAGCAGTACTTC | CASSLFEGSTGSYEQYF
NA | NA | TRBJ1-2 | TRBV20-1 | TGCAGTGCTTCACCCTTTAGGGCTGGGTATGGCTACACCTTC | CSASPFRAGYGYTF
NA | NA | TRBJ2-1 | TRBV9 | TGTGCCAGCAGCGTCTCGCCCGGGCGCCCGAGTCCCTACAATGAGCAGTTCTTC | CASSVSPGRPSPYNEQFF
many | TRBD1 | TRBJ2-1 | TRBV4-1 | TGCGCCAGCAGCCAGCCGGGACAGAGGGCCAATGAGCAGTTCTTC | CASSQPGQRANEQFF
few | TRBD1 | TRBJ2-1 | TRBV25-1 | TGTGCCAGCAAGGGGACAGGGGCCTACAATGAGCAGTTCTTC | CASKGTGAYNEQFF
few | NA | TRBJ2-7 | TRBV6-6 | TGTGCCAGCAGGGCGGACAGTATTATCTACGAGCAGTACTTC | CASRADSIIYEQYF
NA | NA | TRBJ2-1 | TRBV12-3/TRBV12-4 | TGTGCCAGCAGTCTGGGACCCCTGAACAATGAGCAGTTCTTC | CASSLGPLNNEQFF
few | TRBD1 | TRBJ2-7 | TRBV4-2 | TGTGCCAGCAGCCAAGCGTGGACAGGAGAAGCCTACGAGCAGTACTTC | CASSQAWTGEAYEQYF
NA | NA | TRBJ2-2 | TRBV20-1 | TGCAGTGCTAGAGTACAGCGGGTAACGAACACCGGGGAGCTGTTTTTT | CSARVQRVTNTGELFF
many | NA | TRBJ2-6 | TRBV15 | TGTGCCACCAGCAGAGTGGGCGGAGGCTCTGGGGCCAACGTCCTGACTTTC | CATSRVGGGSGANVLTF
many | TRBD2 | TRBJ2-7 | TRBV12-3/TRBV12-4 | TGTGCCAGCAGTTCTTTGGGGACTAGCGGGGGGGCCCACGAGCAGTACTTC | CASSSLGTSGGAHEQYF
few | NA | TRBJ1-1 | TRBV7-9 | TGTGCCAGCAGCTTAGCCGCCCTCCGGGCTGAAGCTTTCTTT | CASSLAALRAEAFF
NA | NA | TRBJ1-6 | TRBV6-1 | TGTGCCTGCAGCCAAGGACCATCTAGAATCGTCTATAATTCACCCCTCCACTTT | CACSQGPSRIVYNSPLHF
NA | TRBD2 | TRBJ2-7 | TRBV12-3/TRBV12-4 | TGTGCCAGCAGTTTAGTCGGGGCGGGGGTCCACGAGCAGTACTTC | CASSLVGAGVHEQYF
few | TRBD1 | TRBJ1-2 | TRBV20-1 | TGCAGTGCTAGTTATGGACAGGGGCTGAACTATGGCTACACCTTC | CSASYGQGLNYGYTF
many | TRBD1 | TRBJ2-7 | TRBV4-1 | TGCGCCAGCAGCCGCTCGACAGGGGACGACTACGAGCAGTACTTC | CASSRSTGDDYEQYF
NA | TRBD2 | TRBJ2-7 | TRBV10-2 | TGCGCCAGCAGTCGCGGACTAGCGGGAGGCCCCAAACGTGAGTGGGAGCAGTACTTC | CASSRGLAGGPKREWEQYF
NA | TRBD1 | TRBJ1-5 | TRBV6-6 | TGTGTCAGCAGTTACGGTCTTACAGGGGGAAATCAGCCCCAGCATTTT | CVSSYGLTGGNQPQHF
once | NA | TRBJ1-2 | TRBV29-1 | TGCAGCGTTGAAACCCAGGTCTCCTATGGCTACACCTTC | CSVETQVSYGYTF
NA | NA | TRBJ2-7 | TRBV5-4 | TGTGCCAGCAGCCCACCGGGACTGGGCTCCTCCGAGCAGTACTTC | CASSPPGLGSSEQYF
NA | NA | TRBJ2-7 | TRBV6-1 | TGTGCCAGCAGGGGGGGGCAGTTCTACGAGCAGTACTTC | CASRGGQFYEQYF
NA | NA | TRBJ2-1 | TRBV12-3/TRBV12-4 | TGTGCCAGCAGTTTAGCACTACTAGTTGCCAATGAGCAGTTCTTC | CASSLALLVANEQFF
few | NA | TRBJ1-2 | TRBV6-6 | TGTGCCAGCAGTTTTTCTAGCACCTACAACTATGGCTACACCTTC | CASSFSSTYNYGYTF
few | NA | TRBJ2-3 | TRBV20-1 | TGCAGTGCTAGCGCGGCAGATACGCAGTATTTT | CSASAADTQYF
NA | TRBD1 | TRBJ2-2 | TRBV24-1 | TGTGCCACCAGTGACTCGGGACAGGCGAACACCGGGGAGCTGTTTTTT | CATSDSGQANTGELFF